A selection of T cell receptor beta chains follows, all from one sample in a study of T cell responses to AZD1222 COVID-19 vaccine. Sequencing used immunoSEQ multiplex PCR; TCRdb keeps in-frame clones, though not all of them. The sample shows under 140,000 clones, 94% of them seen only once. The input for sequencing was peripheral blood, taken 28 days after the second AZD1222 dose. These receptors all stem from an adult who received the AZD1222 COVID-19 vaccine. The CDR3 runs from the conserved cysteine through the conserved F or W. Fields, in order: V gene, D gene, J gene, clone size, CDR3 protein, CDR3 DNA. The D gene is left open where the match is weak. Expanded clones are given a class, and other clones once, few, many or no size at all.

v_call: TRBV14
d_call: TRBD2
j_call: TRBJ2-1
clone_size: -
cdr3_aa: CASSQGLAGGNEQFF
cdr3_nt: TGTGCCAGCAGCCAAGGACTAGCGGGAGGGAATGAGCAGTTCTTC

v_call: TRBV15
d_call: -
j_call: TRBJ1-5
clone_size: -
cdr3_aa: CATQARTGGYSNQPQHF
cdr3_nt: TGTGCCACTCAGGCCCGGACGGGAGGGTATAGCAATCAGCCCCAGCATTTT

v_call: TRBV5-1
d_call: -
j_call: TRBJ1-4
clone_size: -
cdr3_aa: CASRVVSTNEKLFF
cdr3_nt: TGCGCCAGCAGAGTCGTCTCAACTAATGAAAAACTGTTTTTT

v_call: TRBV19
d_call: -
j_call: TRBJ1-1
clone_size: -
cdr3_aa: CASNQGEGGRNTEAFF
cdr3_nt: TGTGCCTCAAACCAAGGAGAGGGAGGAAGGAACACTGAAGCTTTCTTT

v_call: TRBV6-4
d_call: TRBD1
j_call: TRBJ1-1
clone_size: -
cdr3_aa: CASSGSTGAGEAFF
cdr3_nt: TGTGCCAGCAGTGGGTCGACAGGGGCGGGAGAAGCTTTCTTT

v_call: TRBV7-8
d_call: TRBD2
j_call: TRBJ2-1
clone_size: -
cdr3_aa: CASSLSKTSGRAEQFF
cdr3_nt: TGTGCCAGCAGCTTATCCAAGACTAGCGGGAGGGCCGAGCAGTTCTTC

v_call: TRBV27
d_call: -
j_call: TRBJ1-6
clone_size: few
cdr3_aa: CASSKRQENSPLHF
cdr3_nt: TGTGCCAGCAGTAAACGACAGGAAAATTCACCCCTCCACTTT

v_call: TRBV11-2
d_call: -
j_call: TRBJ1-1
clone_size: -
cdr3_aa: CASSLVDGLQAEAFF
cdr3_nt: TGTGCCAGCAGCTTAGTGGATGGGCTCCAGGCTGAAGCTTTCTTT

v_call: TRBV18
d_call: -
j_call: TRBJ1-5
clone_size: -
cdr3_aa: CASSPGHYQPQHF
cdr3_nt: TGTGCCAGCTCACCGGGCCACTACCAGCCCCAGCATTTT

v_call: TRBV7-2
d_call: -
j_call: TRBJ1-1
clone_size: -
cdr3_aa: CASSLGYVNTEAFF
cdr3_nt: TGTGCCAGCAGCTTAGGATATGTGAACACTGAAGCTTTCTTT